The rows below give T cell receptor beta chains drawn from one sample of a study of beta chain features in type 1 diabetes. Assay: immunoSEQ multiplex PCR; the TCRdb copy retains only in-frame clones and omits some. The sample lists roughly 150,000 clones, around a tenth seen once, with around 0.5% in the top ten. The source material was central memory CD4+ T cells from blood. The receptor source for this set is a man aged 25 to 40 with type 1 diabetes. CDR3s leave out the opening cysteine and the closing phenylalanine or tryptophan. Fields, in order: D gene, V gene, CDR3 protein. A D gene is named only where the DNA matches it firmly.

-,TRBV6-5,ASSYSPGAQNQY
TRBD2,TRBV7-2,ASSPGLVTDTQY
TRBD2,TRBV5-1,ASSSGLAGGGVKNIQY
-,TRBV5-1,ASSLEALADEQY
-,TRBV7-2,ASSLDRGGEQY
TRBD1,TRBV28,ASSSGTGLDYGYT
TRBD2,TRBV25-1,ASSESTSGRYEQY
-,TRBV20-1,SAAQRYEQY
-,TRBV6-5,ASSYSVSASRATQY
TRBD1,TRBV28,ASSPGTVTYEQY
-,TRBV28,ASEGRNQPQH
TRBD1,TRBV29-1,SVGPGTGDEQY
TRBD1,TRBV23-1,ASSQSPRDRERVQDTGELF
-,TRBV2,ASTGSGTGELF
TRBD2,TRBV5-4,ASSLAAGRGRDTQY
TRBD2,TRBV19,ASSIGPSGSYYNEQF
-,TRBV18,ASSPRFTQRAHQETQY
TRBD1,TRBV4-2,ASSQQQGGVLSANYGYT
-,TRBV29-1,SVESRYPNEQF
TRBD2,TRBV9,ASSQGTSGFYEQY
-,TRBV19,ASSISLTGNGNQPQH
TRBD1,TRBV28,ASSRKTGDPVYGYT
TRBD1,TRBV11-2,ASSGTGQGLLY
-,TRBV7-2,ASSAQHLDTQY